These 32 T cell receptor beta chains share one sample of origin, sequenced in a study of blood T cells in healthy people across ages. It was with a sample-barcoded 5' primer and a J-beta primer mix that a second PCR of about 6 to 12 cycles was run. TCRdb independently ran MiXCR on the 5' RACE reads; one entry per CDR3 protein. The data show 1.4 million to 1.5 million distinct CDR3 sequences, about 40% seen once. The sample taken for sequencing was blood. The receptor source for this set is a woman between 18 and 30 years old in good health.

The chain has TRBV3-1 and TRBJ2-1; TRBD2 might be the D (6 bases). The germline CDR1 and CDR2 sequences are LGHDT and YNNKEL (reference sequence). The CDR3 contains 13 residues. The V and J ends lost 0 bases and 8 bases respectively, with 8 bases between them. CDR3 sequence (DNA): TGTGCCAGCAGCCAAGATTGGGAGGATGAGCAGTTCTTC. It codes for CASSQDWEDEQFF.

The rearrangement joins TRBV7-2 to TRBJ1-5; TRBD1 matches at 9 bases. V lost 5 bases, J lost 9 bases, and 8 bases stayed unmatched. This CDR3 is built from 14 residues. Looked up from germline, CDR1 is SGHTA and CDR2 is FQGNSA. The CDR3 spells CASSGNRGLTPQHF. For the CDR3, the DNA is TGTGCCAGCAGCGGCAACAGGGGGCTCACGCCCCAGCATTTT.

J is TRBJ1-1 and V is TRBV12-3 or TRBV12-4; TRBD1 might be the D (5 bases). V lost 3 bases and J lost 5, with 10 bases in between. This CDR3 spans 13 amino acids. CDR3: CASSFDSRTEAFF. In DNA form, the CDR3 reads TGTGCCAGCAGTTTCGACAGCAGGACTGAAGCTTTCTTT.

To note about this clonotype: The junction and the germline gene differ at one end; a read error may be behind it. This rearrangement joins TRBV7-7 to TRBJ2-1; 7 bases are a match to TRBD1. This CDR3 has 15 residues. CDR1 and CDR2 (germline): SSHAT, FNYEAQ (reference sequence). This CDR3 reads CASSLEGAIDNEQFF. The CDR3 DNA reads as TGTGCTAGCAGCTTAGAGGGGGCAATTGACAATGAGCAGTTCTTC.

This clonotype has a handful of counts. The chain uses TRBV3-1 and TRBJ2-1, with D perhaps TRBD2 (7 bases). The CDR3 extends over 14 amino acids. The germline V gene has CDR1 LGHDT and CDR2 YNNKEL (reference sequence). Trimming took off 6 bases at V and 8 bases at J, with 17 bases between the two ends. CDR3 sequence reads: CASRLGGRGYEQFF. CDR3 sequence (DNA): TGTGCCAGCAGACTGGGGGGGCGGGGGTATGAGCAGTTCTTC.

The V call is TRBV6-5, the J call TRBJ2-1, with 10 nucleotides matching TRBD1. The CDR3 has 15 residues. V lost 6 bases and J lost 4; bases outside the gene matches: 6. Germline lookup yields CDR1 MNHEY and CDR2 SVGAGI. The CDR3 region has the DNA TGTGCCAGCAGGGCCGGGACAGGGGCGTACAATGAGCAGTTCTTC. Its translation is CASRAGTGAYNEQFF.

DNA for the CDR3: TGTGCCAGCAGCTCTAGCGGGAGTTCCACCTACGAGCAGTTCTTC. Translation: CASSSSGSSTYEQFF. This chain joins TRBV7-9 and TRBJ2-1; TRBD2 aligns across 10 bases. V was pared by 4 bases and J by 10 bases, with 10 bases of the junction left unmatched. Germline values: CDR1 SEHNR, CDR2 FQNEAQ (reference sequence). The CDR3 consists of 15 residues. Combining the CDR3 with reference TRBV7-9 and TRBJ2-1 gives the whole variable domain DTGVSQNPRHKITKRGQNVTFRCDPISEHNRLYWYRQTLGQGPEFLTYFQNEAQLEKSRLLSDRFSAERPKGSFSTLEIQRTEQGDSAMYLCASSSSGSSTYEQFFGPGTRLTVL.

As for this clonotype: A read error may produce the germline difference seen at one junction end. This rearrangement joins TRBV7-9 to TRBJ2-3; 8 positions agree with TRBD2. Per the germline V gene, CDR1 is SEHNR and CDR2 is FQNEAQ (reference sequence). The CDR3 spans 14 residues. CDR3 in amino acids: CASSLAGKIDTQYF. CDR3 coding DNA: TGTGCCAGCAGCCTAGCGGGCAAAATAGATACGCAGTATTTT.

A remark on this clonotype: A read error may produce the germline difference seen at one junction end. The chain links TRBV18 to TRBJ1-1; a possible D gene is TRBD1 (5 bases). The CDR3 is made up of 13 amino acids. CDR1 and CDR2 from the germline V gene are KGHSH and LQKENI. CDR3 coding DNA: TGCGCCAGCAGCCCGGACATGAACACTGAAGCTTTCTTT. Protein product: CASSPDMNTEAFF.

This rearrangement joins TRBV6-1 to TRBJ2-2, with D tentatively TRBD2 (5 bases). From germline, CDR1 is MNHNS and CDR2 SASEGT. V was cut by 5 bases and J by 2 bases, with 15 bases left in between. CDR3 length: 16 amino acids. CDR3 sequence reads: CASSLHYLANTGELFF. CDR3 bases: TGTGCCAGCAGTCTACACTACCTAGCAAACACCGGGGAGCTGTTTTTT.

This clonotype was seen more than once but under ten times. The rearrangement joins TRBV6-5 to TRBJ1-2, with 9 bases lining up with TRBD1. The V and J ends lost 6 bases and 8 bases, in that order; junction bases with no gene match: 7. In germline, CDR1 is MNHEY, CDR2 SVGAGI. The CDR3 loop spans 13 amino acids. As DNA, the CDR3 is TGTGCCAGCAGCCGAAGGACAGGGGAGGGCTACACCTTC. It codes for CASSRRTGEGYTF.

This clonotype showed up just a few times. For the CDR3, the DNA is TGCAGCGTTGCGGGCAGGGGCTCTGGAAACACCATATATTTT. It is translated as CSVAGRGSGNTIYF. The genes are TRBV29-1 and TRBJ1-3; D perhaps matches TRBD1 (6 bases). Germline loops: CDR1 SQVTM, CDR2 ANQGSEA. V lost 4 bases and J lost 0, with 10 bases in between. This CDR3 region has 14 residues.

This chain uses TRBV5-1 with TRBJ2-1; 8 positions agree with TRBD2. The germline CDR1 and CDR2 sequences are SGHRS and YFSETQ. J was trimmed by 9 bases and V by 6 bases; bases with no gene match: 8. The length of the CDR3 is 13 residues. CDR3 nucleotides: TGCGCCAGCACACCTGACGGGGGGGGTGAGCAGTTCTTC. It codes for CASTPDGGGEQFF.

The V call is TRBV20-1, the J call TRBJ2-1; 11 positions agree with TRBD2. The closer fit of TRBJ2-7 to the DNA end suggests the J call may be wrong. CDR3 length: 14 amino acids. Germline loops: CDR1 DFQATT, CDR2 SNEGSKA (reference sequence). The CDR3 DNA reads TGCAGTGCTTATCTAGCGGGGGGCCACAATGAGCAGTACTTC. It encodes CSAYLAGGHNEQYF.

The chain is built from TRBV3-1 and TRBJ1-6, with 7 bases identical to TRBD1. V lost 2 bases to trimming and J lost 8 bases; unmatched junction nucleotides: 3. Germline V gene sequence: CDR1 LGHDT, CDR2 YNNKEL (reference sequence). CDR3 length: 14 amino acids. CDR3 DNA sequence: TGTGCCAGCAGCCAATTTGGGACAGATTCACCCCTCCACTTT. It is translated as CASSQFGTDSPLHF. The entire variable domain, with the rest obtained from reference TRBV3-1 and TRBJ1-6, is as follows: DTAVSQTPKYLVTQMGNDKSIKCEQNLGHDTMYWYKQDSKKFLKIMFSYNNKELIINETVPNRFSPKSPDKAHLNLHINSLELGDSAVYFCASSQFGTDSPLHFGNGTRLTVT.

The table lists this clonotype with a count of one. With a much larger clone just one base away, this may be a read error. The rearrangement links TRBV5-6 to TRBJ2-7, with TRBD2 as a possible D gene (5 bases). Germline assignment: CDR1 SGHDT and CDR2 YYEEEE. This CDR3 has 13 residues. The CDR3 DNA is TGTACCAGCAGCGGCTGGGCTACCTACGAGCAGTACTTC. This codes for CTSSGWATYEQYF.

This chain connects TRBV27 to TRBJ1-1; no firm D call. Trimming cost V 3 bases and J 4 bases, with 9 bases left between them. Germline V gene sequence: CDR1 MNHEY, CDR2 SMNVEV (reference sequence). This CDR3 has 13 residues. In nucleotides, the CDR3 is TGTGCCAGCAGTTTTTCCGCCGTCACTGAAGCTTTCTTT. Amino acid sequence: CASSFSAVTEAFF.

This clonotype was observed once. The CDR3 bases are TGTGCCAGCAGTTCGGAGGGGCGCTCCTATAATTCACCCCTCCACTTT. It translates to CASSSEGRSYNSPLHF. The chain recombines TRBV28 with TRBJ1-6; D is possibly TRBD1 (5 bases). The V end was cut by 4 bases, the J end by 0 bases, with 10 bases between. The CDR3 runs 16 residues. Germline CDR1 is MDHEN and CDR2 is SYDVKM.

This chain joins TRBV5-1 and TRBJ2-7, with 7 bases lining up with TRBD1. The CDR3 length is 14 residues. Per germline, CDR1 SGHRS and CDR2 YFSETQ. The J segment lost 7 bases and the V segment lost 2 bases, leaving 9 bases of the junction unmatched. CDR3 coding DNA: TGCGCCAGCAGCTTCTCCGGGACAGCTCCTGAGCAGTACTTC. It specifies CASSFSGTAPEQYF.

The chain recombines TRBV13 with TRBJ2-7; 7 positions match TRBD1. CDR1 and CDR2 (germline): PRHDT, FYEKMQ (reference sequence). With 4 bases clipped from V and 0 bases from J, the junction kept 9 bases outside the gene matches. The CDR3 totals 16 residues. The CDR3: CASSSRQGPSSYEQYF. The CDR3 DNA reads as TGTGCCAGCAGCTCCCGACAGGGCCCAAGCTCCTACGAGCAGTACTTC.

This rearrangement joins TRBV20-1 to TRBJ1-3; tentatively, D is TRBD1 (6 bases). Trimming left V 8 bases short and J 4 bases short, with 18 bases between. Germline CDR1 DFQATT, CDR2 SNEGSKA (reference sequence). This CDR3 is 14 amino acids long. CDR3 protein: CSTELGGPGNTIYF. In DNA, the CDR3 is TGCAGTACTGAACTCGGGGGGCCCGGAAACACCATATATTTT.

The table lists this clonotype with a few counts. The chain links TRBV5-1 to TRBJ2-5; D call uncertain. In germline, CDR1 is SGHRS, CDR2 YFSETQ. This CDR3 has 14 amino acids. V lost 0 bases, J lost 0 bases, and 6 bases lay in between. CDR3 coding DNA: TGCGCCAGCAGCTTGGTTAACAACCAAGAGACCCAGTACTTC. Its protein product is CASSLVNNQETQYF.

This rearrangement joins TRBV20-1 to TRBJ2-7, with no clear D. Germline V gene sequence: CDR1 DFQATT, CDR2 SNEGSKA (reference sequence). This CDR3 is built from 13 residues. The ends were cut back, 7 bases at V and 0 bases at J, with 13 bases in the middle. CDR3 residues: CSGRASSSYEQYF. The CDR3 DNA reads as TGCAGTGGCCGGGCCTCCAGCTCCTACGAGCAGTACTTC.

V gene TRBV10-3 combines with J gene TRBJ2-4, with 8 bases fitting TRBD1. After removal of 8 bases from V and 13 bases from J, the junction contained 19 bases not matched to a gene. CDR3 size: 15 residues. CDR1 is ENHRY, CDR2 SYGVKD, per germline. The CDR3 loop reads CAIQGGTGLYNEQYF. The CDR3 region has the DNA TGTGCCATCCAAGGGGGGACAGGTTTATACAATGAGCAGTACTTC.

The rearrangement links TRBV10-1 to TRBJ2-3; TRBD2 aligns across 11 bases. J gave up 2 bases and V 5 bases, and 6 bases lay outside the gene matches. CDR3 length equals 16 residues. Germline-derived CDR1 and CDR2 are WNHNN and SYGVQD (reference sequence). The CDR3 reads CASSRLAGTNTDTQYF. DNA for the CDR3: TGCGCCAGCAGTAGACTAGCGGGAACAAACACAGATACGCAGTATTTT.

At least ten counts were recorded for this clonotype. The V gene is TRBV20-1, the J gene TRBJ2-1; D is possibly TRBD1 (5 bases). The germline CDR1 and CDR2 sequences are DFQATT and SNEGSKA (reference sequence). The length of the CDR3 is 15 residues. Trimming cost V 3 bases and J 0 bases, with 12 bases left between them. As DNA, the CDR3 is TGCAGTGCTAGTTCGTGGGGCAGCTCCTACAATGAGCAGTTCTTC. This codes for CSASSWGSSYNEQFF.

V usage is TRBV27 and J usage is TRBJ1-1, with D uncertain. The CDR3 runs 13 residues. Germline lookup yields CDR1 MNHEY and CDR2 SMNVEV (reference sequence). V dropped 6 bases and J dropped 8 bases, with 16 bases sitting between them. The CDR3 DNA is TGTGCCAGCAGCCAGCGATTCCCTTCCGAAGCTTTCTTT. This gives the protein CASSQRFPSEAFF.

This clonotype came up a few times. The J gene is TRBJ2-1, the V gene TRBV10-3; D is unclear. The CDR3 is made up of 13 amino acids. The V gene lost 0 bases and the J gene lost 7 bases, with 7 bases spanning the gap. The V gene's germline CDR1 is ENHRY and CDR2 SYGVKD. The CDR3 spells CAISESVGNEQFF. The CDR3 bases are TGTGCCATCAGTGAGTCGGTAGGAAATGAGCAGTTCTTC.

V and J are TRBV9 and TRBJ2-1; no firm D call. CDR1 SGDLS and CDR2 YYNGEE come from the germline V gene. Trimming shortened V by 0 bases and J by 5 bases, and 9 bases separated the two germline ends. The length of the CDR3 is 14 residues. This CDR3 is CASSVVATNNEQFF. The DNA of the CDR3 is TGTGCCAGCAGCGTAGTGGCCACGAACAATGAGCAGTTCTTC. The variable domain in full, completed from reference TRBV9 and TRBJ2-1, reads DSGVTQTPKHLITATGQRVTLRCSPRSGDLSVYWYQQSLDQGLQFLIQYYNGEERAKGNILERFSAQQFPDLHSELNLSSLELGDSALYFCASSVVATNNEQFFGPGTRLTVL.

The genes are TRBV19 and TRBJ2-1; D not resolved. Gene TRBJ2-7 matches the end of the DNA better, so the J call may be wrong. The CDR3 has 15 residues. Germline V gene lookup returns CDR1 LNHDA and CDR2 SQIVND (reference sequence). The CDR3 DNA reads as TGTGCCAGTAGTAGCCTCCCCGGACGGTACAATGAGCAGTACTTC. This encodes CASSSLPGRYNEQYF.

The chain recombines TRBV20-1 with TRBJ2-7; unclear D gene. Germline-derived CDR1 and CDR2 are DFQATT and SNEGSKA (reference sequence). This CDR3 comprises 13 residues. V lost 6 bases, J lost 0 bases, and 12 bases lay in between. The CDR3 bases are TGCAGTGCCCAGGACCGCCTCTCCTACGAGCAGTACTTC. This translates into CSAQDRLSYEQYF.

The chain carries TRBV7-3 and TRBJ2-2; possible D gene TRBD1, 6 bases. V shed 0 bases and J shed 4 bases, with 12 bases lying between them. The CDR3 covers 16 residues. Germline V lookup: CDR1 SGHTA, CDR2 FQGTGA. CDR3 sequence reads: CASSLTQGTFTGELFF. CDR3 nucleotides: TGTGCCAGCAGCTTAACCCAGGGGACCTTCACCGGGGAGCTGTTTTTT.